Listed below are T cell receptor beta chains from one sample, sequenced in a study of blood T cells in healthy people across ages. TCRdb fed the 5' RACE reads into MiXCR, producing one record per CDR3 protein. The sample has approximately 900,000 distinct CDR3 sequences, approximately 49% seen once. Sequencing was done on a sample of blood. These receptors all stem from a man aged 25-45 years in good health. CDR3s include the opening cysteine and the closing phenylalanine or tryptophan. A D gene is named only where the DNA matches it firmly. Size is omitted from some rows. Given values are once, few, many or a class for expanded clones.

J gene: TRBJ2-1; D gene: TRBD2; V gene: TRBV20-1; clone size: once; CDR3 DNA: TGCAGTGCTAGAGATTCCTTGACTAGCGGGGGGCCAACGATAAATGAGCAGTTCTTC; CDR3 protein: CSARDSLTSGGPTINEQFF
J gene: TRBJ1-1; D gene: -; V gene: TRBV20-1; clone size: -; CDR3 DNA: TGCAGTGCTAGAGATCAGCAGGGGCGGGGGCGGACTGAAGCTTTCTTT; CDR3 protein: CSARDQQGRGRTEAFF
J gene: TRBJ1-6; D gene: -; V gene: TRBV7-2; clone size: -; CDR3 DNA: TGTGCCAGCAGCTTAGAAAGGGATGCCTCACCCCTCCACTTT; CDR3 protein: CASSLERDASPLHF
J gene: TRBJ2-1; D gene: -; V gene: TRBV11-1; clone size: few; CDR3 DNA: TGTGCCAGCAAAGGTAGCGGCTCCTACAATGAGCAGTTCTTC; CDR3 protein: CASKGSGSYNEQFF
J gene: TRBJ2-1; D gene: TRBD1; V gene: TRBV3-1; clone size: few; CDR3 DNA: TGTGCCAGCAGCCAGTCCGGGACAGGGTACAATGAGCAGTTCTTC; CDR3 protein: CASSQSGTGYNEQFF
J gene: TRBJ2-1; D gene: TRBD2; V gene: TRBV7-9; clone size: few; CDR3 DNA: TGTGCCAGCAGCGCCGTCTTTAGCGGGGCTTGGGATGAGCAGTTCTTC; CDR3 protein: CASSAVFSGAWDEQFF
J gene: TRBJ1-1; D gene: -; V gene: TRBV6-2/TRBV6-3; clone size: -; CDR3 DNA: TGTGCCAGCAGCAATGGGGCCCGAGGAGCTTTCTTT; CDR3 protein: CASSNGARGAFF
J gene: TRBJ2-7; D gene: TRBD2; V gene: TRBV4-1; clone size: -; CDR3 DNA: TGCGCCAGCAGCCAGCCGGGGGGGTACGAGCAGTACTTC; CDR3 protein: CASSQPGGYEQYF
J gene: TRBJ2-7; D gene: -; V gene: TRBV5-1; clone size: -; CDR3 DNA: TGCGCCAGCAGTCTCGCCGAGGACTACGAGCAGTACTTC; CDR3 protein: CASSLAEDYEQYF
J gene: TRBJ2-1; D gene: -; V gene: TRBV3-1; clone size: -; CDR3 DNA: TGTGCCAGCAGCCAAGTGGGGATCCGCGATGAGCAGTTCTTC; CDR3 protein: CASSQVGIRDEQFF
J gene: TRBJ1-2; D gene: -; V gene: TRBV7-9; clone size: -; CDR3 DNA: TGTGCCAGCAGCTCCCGGGCGGCGGTCTATGGCTACACCTTC; CDR3 protein: CASSSRAAVYGYTF
J gene: TRBJ2-3; D gene: -; V gene: TRBV2; clone size: -; CDR3 DNA: TGTGCCAGCAGAGGTTCCGAGGGGACAGATACGCAGTATTTT; CDR3 protein: CASRGSEGTDTQYF
J gene: TRBJ2-3; D gene: -; V gene: TRBV7-2; clone size: -; CDR3 DNA: TGTGCCAGCAGCTTAGCGCGTGGAGATACGCAGTATTTT; CDR3 protein: CASSLARGDTQYF
J gene: TRBJ2-3; D gene: -; V gene: TRBV12-3/TRBV12-4; clone size: -; CDR3 DNA: TGTGCCAGCAGTTTTCGGAGTAGGGGGGCAGATACGCAGTATTTT; CDR3 protein: CASSFRSRGADTQYF
J gene: TRBJ2-7; D gene: TRBD2; V gene: TRBV7-9; clone size: -; CDR3 DNA: TGTGCCAGCAGCCCTGCCTCGCTAGCGGGGGGCGAGCAGTACTTC; CDR3 protein: CASSPASLAGGEQYF